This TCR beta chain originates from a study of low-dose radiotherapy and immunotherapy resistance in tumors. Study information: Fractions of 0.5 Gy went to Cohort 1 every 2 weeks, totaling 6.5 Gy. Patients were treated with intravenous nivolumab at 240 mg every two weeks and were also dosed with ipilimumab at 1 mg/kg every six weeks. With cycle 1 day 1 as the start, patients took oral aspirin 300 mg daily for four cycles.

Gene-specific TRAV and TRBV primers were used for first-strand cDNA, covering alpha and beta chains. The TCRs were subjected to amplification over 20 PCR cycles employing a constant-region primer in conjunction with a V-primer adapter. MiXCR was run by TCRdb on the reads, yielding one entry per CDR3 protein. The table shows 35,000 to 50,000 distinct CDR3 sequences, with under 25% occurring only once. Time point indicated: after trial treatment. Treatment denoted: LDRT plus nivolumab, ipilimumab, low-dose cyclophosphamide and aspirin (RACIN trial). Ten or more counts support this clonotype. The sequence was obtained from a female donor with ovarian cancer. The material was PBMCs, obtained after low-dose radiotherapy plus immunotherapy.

DNA of the CDR3: TGTGCCAGCCCGGGGAACGGAAACACCATATATTTT. This sequence encodes CASPGNGNTIYF. The gene calls are TRBV7-9 and TRBJ1-3, with no clear D. Germline V CDR1 and CDR2: SEHNR, FQNEAQ (reference sequence). The CDR3 extends over 12 amino acids. Deletions cut 8 bases from V and 4 bases from J, with 9 bases between. Full variable domain (outside the CDR3, taken from reference TRBV7-9 and TRBJ1-3): DTGVSQNPRHKITKRGQNVTFRCDPISEHNRLYWYRQTLGQGPEFLTYFQNEAQLEKSRLLSDRFSAERPKGSFSTLEIQRTEQGDSAMYLCASPGNGNTIYFGEGSWLTVV.